Below are 28 T cell receptor beta chains sequenced from a single sample in a study of early T cells in non-severe SARS-CoV-2 infection. From the 5' RACE reads, TCRdb called clonotypes with MiXCR, one entry per CDR3 protein. The repertoire has roughly 75,000 distinct CDR3 sequences, about an eighth of them found once; the top ten carry roughly 3.1%. Specimen: whole blood. These receptors were collected from an adult who was a healthcare worker with PCR-confirmed SARS-CoV-2 infection or an uninfected control (not recorded which).

This clonotype was picked up a small number of times. The chain has TRBV6-6 and TRBJ2-3; 11 bases match TRBD2. Looked up from germline, CDR1 is MNHNY and CDR2 is SVGAGI (reference sequence). The CDR3 is 17 residues long. J was trimmed by 5 bases and V by 6 bases; bases with no gene match: 13. The CDR3 is CASRPELAGGRVDTQYF. The CDR3 DNA sequence: TGTGCCAGCAGACCCGAGCTAGCGGGAGGCCGGGTAGATACGCAGTATTTT.

V and J are TRBV5-6 and TRBJ2-7, with no clear D. CDR1 and CDR2 from the germline V gene are SGHDT and YYEEEE. Trimming stripped 0 bases from V and 6 bases from J, with 13 bases between. This CDR3 has 14 amino acids. CDR3 sequence (DNA): TGTGCCAGCAGCTTGGGAGTAGCTGAATCCGAGCAGTACTTC. It codes for CASSLGVAESEQYF.

The chain has TRBV7-3 and TRBJ2-1, with 11 nucleotides matching TRBD2. CDR1 and CDR2 from the germline V gene are SGHTA and FQGTGA. J was trimmed by 4 bases and V by 4 bases; bases with no gene match: 3. This CDR3 region has 15 residues. CDR3 sequence (DNA): TGTGCCAGCAGCTCCGGGACTAGCGGTTACAATGAGCAGTTCTTC. This translates into CASSSGTSGYNEQFF. Full variable domain (outside the CDR3, taken from reference TRBV7-3 and TRBJ2-1): GAGVSQTPSNKVTEKGKYVELRCDPISGHTALYWYRQSLGQGPEFLIYFQGTGAADDSGLPNDRFFAVRPEGSVSTLKIQRTERGDSAVYLCASSSGTSGYNEQFFGPGTRLTVL.

The chain has TRBV12-3 or TRBV12-4 and TRBJ2-6, with 13 bases matching TRBD2. The ends lost 5 bases at V and 4 bases at J; junction bases unmatched: 14. The length of the CDR3 is 20 residues. The CDR3 DNA reads TGTGCCAGCAGTCTCCTCGACGGACTAGCGGGAGTGTCCGGGGCCAACGTCCTGACTTTC. Its protein is CASSLLDGLAGVSGANVLTF.

In its sample, this clonotype was seen a few times. This rearrangement joins TRBV29-1 to TRBJ2-5, with 8 bases matching TRBD2. CDR1 and CDR2 from the germline V gene are SQVTM and ANQGSEA. Losses at the gene ends were 4 bases for V and 5 bases for J; bases not matched to a gene: 9. There are 14 residues in the CDR3. The CDR3: CSVVSSGTLETQYF. CDR3 DNA sequence: TGCAGCGTTGTCAGTAGCGGGACTCTCGAGACCCAGTACTTC.

The table lists this clonotype with a few counts. Here the CDR3 reads CSGSERVEQFF. Here the CDR3 DNA reads TGCAGTGGGTCAGAGCGCGTTGAGCAGTTCTTC. The chain links TRBV20-1 to TRBJ2-1; D ambiguous. Trimming cost V 7 bases and J 9 bases, with 13 bases left between them. This CDR3 spans 11 amino acids. CDR1 is DFQATT, CDR2 SNEGSKA, per germline (reference sequence).

This clonotype occurred a few times. The chain is built from TRBV5-1 and TRBJ2-5; no clear D. Germline CDR1 SGHRS, CDR2 YFSETQ. Trimming stripped 0 bases from V and 4 bases from J, with 10 bases between. This CDR3 comprises 14 residues. The CDR3 spells CASSLEPQVETQYF. The CDR3 nucleotides are TGCGCCAGCAGCTTGGAACCTCAGGTAGAGACCCAGTACTTC.

The rearrangement joins TRBV11-2 to TRBJ2-7; TRBD1 matches at 7 bases. This CDR3 has 15 amino acids. With 3 bases clipped from V and 5 bases from J, the junction kept 10 bases outside the gene matches. Germline CDR1 reads SGHAT; CDR2 reads FQNNGV. In nucleotides, the CDR3 is TGTGCCAGCAGCTTCAGTGACAGGGATGTCGACGAGCAGTACTTC. Translating gives CASSFSDRDVDEQYF.

As concerns this clonotype: It may be a read error: a sequence one base away is much more abundant. This chain links TRBV9 with TRBJ2-7, with TRBD2 as a possible D gene (5 bases). Germline values: CDR1 SGDLS, CDR2 YYNGEE. The CDR3 runs 13 residues. Trimming cost V 2 bases and J 8 bases, with 14 bases left between them. The CDR3 is CASSVNREGKQYF. CDR3 nucleotide sequence: TGTGCCAGCAGCGTGAACAGAGAGGGCAAGCAGTACTTC.

The rearrangement links TRBV2 to TRBJ2-1; possibly TRBD1 or TRBD2 for D (5 bases each). V was pared by 6 bases and J by 7 bases, with 7 bases between. Germline CDR1 SNHLY, CDR2 FYNNEI. The CDR3 consists of 11 residues. CDR3 region: CASRWGNEQFF. The CDR3 region has the DNA TGTGCCAGCAGGTGGGGGAATGAGCAGTTCTTC.

This clonotype was detected a few times. The chain joins TRBV5-4 to TRBJ2-7; the match to TRBD1 covers 12 bases. The CDR3 loop spans 16 amino acids. Trimming cost V 3 bases and J 5 bases; bases outside gene matches: 9. Germline CDR1 and CDR2: SGHNT and YYREEE (reference sequence). The CDR3 coding sequence is TGTGCCAGCAGCTCCACCCTGGGACAGGGGGCCCACGAGCAGTACTTC. Protein sequence: CASSSTLGQGAHEQYF.

A few counts support this clonotype. CDR3: CASRAEGGSNQPQHF. CDR3 nucleotides: TGTGCCAGTAGAGCTGAAGGAGGTAGCAATCAGCCCCAGCATTTT. V usage is TRBV19 and J usage is TRBJ1-5; D gene unclear. The CDR3 covers 15 residues. In germline, CDR1 is LNHDA, CDR2 SQIVND (reference sequence). Between the trimmed V and J ends, which lost 6 bases and 0 bases, there was a span of 12 bases.

Ten or more counts support this clonotype. V usage is TRBV10-3 and J usage is TRBJ2-3; 10 nucleotides align to TRBD2. Germline V lookup: CDR1 ENHRY, CDR2 SYGVKD. The trim removed 4 bases at V and 11 bases at J, leaving 6 bases unmatched. The CDR3 totals 13 residues. The CDR3 DNA reads as TGTGCCATCAGTGGACCTAGCGGGAGAGAGCAGTATTTT. It translates to CAISGPSGREQYF.

In this sample, this clonotype turned up a few times. This rearrangement joins TRBV2 to TRBJ2-6; possibly TRBD1 for D (5 bases). Trimming removed 10 bases at V and 0 bases at J, with 7 bases between. Germline CDR1 reads SNHLY; CDR2 reads FYNNEI. This CDR3 has 13 residues. The CDR3, as DNA: TGTGCCAAAAGGGGCTCTGGGGCCAACGTCCTGACTTTC. It yields the protein CAKRGSGANVLTF.

The rearrangement links TRBV4-1 to TRBJ1-1; TRBD1 is a possible D gene (6 bases). The germline gives CDR1 MGHRA, CDR2 YSYEKL. There are 15 residues in the CDR3. V was clipped by 6 bases and J by 0 bases, with 14 bases between them. The CDR3 spells CASRQTDSMNTEAFF. The CDR3 bases are TGCGCCAGCAGACAAACGGACAGTATGAACACTGAAGCTTTCTTT.

This clonotype was counted ten times or more. CDR3 coding DNA: TGCAGTGCGGTGACTAGCGGGAAGTTGGAAGAGACCCAGTACTTC. As protein: CSAVTSGKLEETQYF. This chain links TRBV20-1 with TRBJ2-5, with TRBD2 matching over 11 bases. This CDR3 has 15 amino acids. The J segment lost 3 bases and the V segment lost 6 bases, leaving 9 bases of the junction unmatched. Germline CDR1 reads DFQATT; CDR2 reads SNEGSKA (reference sequence).

This clonotype was counted between two and nine times. This chain connects TRBV6-1 to TRBJ1-4; possible D gene TRBD1, 6 bases. This CDR3 region has 15 residues. Germline V gene sequence: CDR1 MNHNS, CDR2 SASEGT. V lost 7 bases and J lost 7, with 19 bases in between. The CDR3: CASKPQGLRAEKLFF. CDR3 bases: TGTGCCAGCAAACCACAGGGCCTGCGGGCTGAAAAACTGTTTTTT.

This clonotype was picked up a small number of times. This rearrangement joins TRBV6-5 to TRBJ1-2; D is unclear. Trimming left V 10 bases short and J 4 bases short, with 13 bases between. This CDR3 contains 12 residues. CDR1 and CDR2 from the germline V gene are MNHEY and SVGAGI. Here the CDR3 reads CATKGAPYGYTF. The CDR3 coding sequence is TGTGCCACCAAGGGCGCGCCCTATGGCTACACCTTC.

V is TRBV7-2 and J is TRBJ1-2; tentatively, D is TRBD1 (6 bases). Trimming stripped 4 bases from V and 11 bases from J, with 14 bases between. CDR1 SGHTA and CDR2 FQGNSA come from the germline V gene. CDR3 length: 12 residues. The CDR3 sequence is CASSSSGQLYTF. DNA for the CDR3: TGTGCCAGCAGCTCTTCTGGACAGTTATACACCTTC.

The gene calls are TRBV28 and TRBJ2-7; TRBD2 is a possible D gene (6 bases). CDR1 MDHEN and CDR2 SYDVKM come from the germline V gene. This CDR3 spans 14 amino acids. V lost 3 bases and J lost 4, with 13 bases in between. The CDR3 DNA follows: TGTGCCAGCAGTTTTCACGGGAGTCAATACGAGCAGTACTTC. It specifies CASSFHGSQYEQYF.

The chain has TRBV28 and TRBJ2-5; 12 nucleotides agree with TRBD1. CDR1 and CDR2 from the germline V gene are MDHEN and SYDVKM. With 5 bases clipped from V and 5 bases from J, the junction kept 12 bases outside the gene matches. CDR3 length: 17 amino acids. In nucleotides, the CDR3 is TGTGCCAGCAGTCCTAATCCGGGACAGGGGGCTTTGGAGACCCAGTACTTC. This translates into CASSPNPGQGALETQYF. Together with reference TRBV28 and TRBJ2-5, the CDR3 gives the full variable domain: DVKVTQSSRYLVKRTGEKVFLECVQDMDHENMFWYRQDPGLGLRLIYFSYDVKMKEKGDIPEGYSVSREKKERFSLILESASTNQTSMYLCASSPNPGQGALETQYFGPGTRLLVL.

This clonotype was seen a few times. The gene calls are TRBV28 and TRBJ2-7; 7 nucleotides agree with TRBD2. The CDR3 contains 15 residues. After removal of 8 bases from V and 0 bases from J, the junction contained 10 bases not matched to a gene. Germline V gives CDR1 MDHEN, CDR2 SYDVKM. CDR3 DNA: TGTGCCAGCGGGGACGGGGGGAGGAGCTCCTACGAGCAGTACTTC. Encoded protein: CASGDGGRSSYEQYF. Full variable domain (remainder filled in from reference TRBV28 and TRBJ2-7): DVKVTQSSRYLVKRTGEKVFLECVQDMDHENMFWYRQDPGLGLRLIYFSYDVKMKEKGDIPEGYSVSREKKERFSLILESASTNQTSMYLCASGDGGRSSYEQYFGPGTRLTVT.

About this clonotype itself: With a much larger clone just one base away, this may be a read error. Since the CDR3 does not end with the conserved phenylalanine or tryptophan, this likely comes from a read error. This chain joins TRBV15 and TRBJ2-3; D is perhaps TRBD1 (6 bases). Trimming removed 3 bases from V and 4 bases from J, with 14 bases in between. The CDR3 extends over 15 amino acids. The germline CDR1 and CDR2 sequences are LNHNV and YYDKDF (reference sequence). The CDR3 coding sequence is TGTGCCACCAGCAGCCATAGAGGGGGTCCAGATACGCAGTATTCT. Translation gives CATSSHRGGPDTQYS.

This clonotype was seen a handful of times. This sequence joins TRBV6-4 and TRBJ2-3, with TRBD2 identical over 10 bases. Germline trimming cut 6 bases from V and 2 bases from J; bases unmatched to any gene: 5. CDR1 MRHNA and CDR2 SNTAGT come from the germline V gene. This CDR3 spans 15 amino acids. Written as DNA, the CDR3 is TGTGCCAGCAGGGAGGGGACTAGCGACACAGATACGCAGTATTTT. The encoded protein is CASREGTSDTDTQYF.

Only a few counts were recorded for this clonotype. This sequence joins TRBV12-3 or TRBV12-4 and TRBJ2-1, with 10 bases that match TRBD2. Trimming took 8 bases from V and 2 from J; bases not matched to a gene: 3. The CDR3 loop spans 14 amino acids. The CDR3 bases are TGTGCCAGCCAGCGGGAGGGAGCCTACAATGAGCAGTTCTTC. Translating it yields CASQREGAYNEQFF.

V gene TRBV3-1 combines with J gene TRBJ1-1; D remains ambiguous. Germline assignment: CDR1 LGHDT and CDR2 YNNKEL (reference sequence). CDR3 length: 14 residues. V was trimmed by 4 bases and J by 3 bases, leaving 12 bases between them. The CDR3 here is CASSLFHDDTEAFF. As DNA, the CDR3 is TGTGCCAGCAGCCTATTCCATGACGACACTGAAGCTTTCTTT.

At least ten counts were recorded for this clonotype. The gene calls are TRBV9 and TRBJ2-1; weak D call: TRBD1 (5 bases). There are 14 residues in the CDR3. Germline loops: CDR1 SGDLS, CDR2 YYNGEE. Trimming took 0 bases from V and 7 from J, leaving 11 bases between them. CDR3 amino acids: CASSVEGQGNEQFF. CDR3 coding DNA: TGTGCCAGCAGCGTAGAAGGGCAGGGTAATGAGCAGTTCTTC. Filled out from reference TRBV9 and TRBJ2-1, the complete variable domain reads DSGVTQTPKHLITATGQRVTLRCSPRSGDLSVYWYQQSLDQGLQFLIQYYNGEERAKGNILERFSAQQFPDLHSELNLSSLELGDSALYFCASSVEGQGNEQFFGPGTRLTVL.

This clonotype was seen ten or more times. The chain joins TRBV19 to TRBJ2-7; the match to TRBD1 covers 9 bases. V gave up 3 bases and J gave up 6 bases; unmatched junction bases: 9. Germline lookup yields CDR1 LNHDA and CDR2 SQIVND (reference sequence). The CDR3 is 15 residues long. CDR3: CASSIPRQGGREQYF. CDR3 bases: TGTGCCAGTAGTATCCCCAGACAGGGGGGACGCGAGCAGTACTTC. The whole variable domain, filled in from reference TRBV19 and TRBJ2-7, reads DGGITQSPKYLFRKEGQNVTLSCEQNLNHDAMYWYRQDPGQGLRLIYYSQIVNDFQKGDIAEGYSVSREKKESFPLTVTSAQKNPTAFYLCASSIPRQGGREQYFGPGTRLTVT.